This TCR beta chain originates from a study of PD-L1 blockade in urothelial cancer. Study at large: Blood gave a median approximately 150,000 T cells. Notes on the study in general: Durable benefit accompanied greater 3-week expansion of tumor-associated blood clones.

Deletions cut 4 bases from V and 4 bases from J, with 18 bases between. Germline V gives CDR1 SGHRS, CDR2 YFSETQ. The CDR3 extends over 15 amino acids. The time point denotes: peripheral blood 6 weeks after treatment start. Comments on this clone: Its target is unknown.

Synthetic spike-ins, TCR analog templates, were added into each PCR. Profiling relied on immunoSEQ multiplex PCR, and the TCRdb table lists in-frame clones only, not all of them. The sample shows around 19,000 clones, around 86% of them seen only once. The sequencing used PBMCs, collected around atezolizumab (anti-PD-L1) treatment. The chain recombines TRBV5-1 with TRBJ2-7, with D tentatively TRBD2 (5 bases). This receptor was obtained from a man aged 50 to 60 with urothelial cancer. The CDR3 coding sequence is TGCGCCAGCAGCGTCGGCGTTGTTAGCGTTTACGAGCAGTACTTC. Its protein product is CASSVGVVSVYEQYF.